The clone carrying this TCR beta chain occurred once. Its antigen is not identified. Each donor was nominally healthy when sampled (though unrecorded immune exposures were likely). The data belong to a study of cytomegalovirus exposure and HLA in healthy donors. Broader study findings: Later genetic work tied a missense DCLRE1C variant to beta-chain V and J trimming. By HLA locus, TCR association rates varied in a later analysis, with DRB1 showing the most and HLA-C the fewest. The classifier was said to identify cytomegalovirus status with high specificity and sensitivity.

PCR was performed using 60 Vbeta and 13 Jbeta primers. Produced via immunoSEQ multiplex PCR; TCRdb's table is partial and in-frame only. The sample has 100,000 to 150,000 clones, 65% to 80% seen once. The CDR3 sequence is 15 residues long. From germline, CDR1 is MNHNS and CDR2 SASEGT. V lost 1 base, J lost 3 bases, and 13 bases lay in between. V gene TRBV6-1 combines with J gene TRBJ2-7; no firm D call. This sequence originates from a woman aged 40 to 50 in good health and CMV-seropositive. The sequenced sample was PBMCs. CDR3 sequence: CASSEEVRPGYEQYF. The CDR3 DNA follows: TGTGCCAGCAGTGAAGAAGTTAGACCGGGCTACGAGCAGTACTTC.